Listed here are 18 T cell receptor beta chains from one sample, sequenced in a study of T-cell reconstitution after alpha-beta-depleted transplantation in children. Preparing the TCRbeta library involved the use of unique molecular identifiers. MiXCR, applied by TCRdb to the PCR reads, yields one record per CDR3 protein. This table has about 90,000 distinct CDR3 sequences, around 15% appearing once. This material consisted of PBMCs, mostly from graft donor cells, taken 180 days after TCRalphabeta/CD19-depleted stem cell transplant. These receptor sequences come from a male patient between 2 and 15 years old who had a stem cell transplant for acute lymphoblastic leukemia, so the T cells may come from the graft donor.

CDR3 nucleotide sequence: TGCAGTGCTGGGGACAGGAGCTCTGGAAACACCATATATTTT. Its protein is CSAGDRSSGNTIYF. The rearrangement joins TRBV20-1 to TRBJ1-3, with 8 positions matching TRBD1. The CDR3 has 14 residues. Trimming cost V 5 bases and J 0 bases; bases outside gene matches: 3. CDR1 is DFQATT and CDR2 is SNEGSKA in the germline V gene (reference sequence).

The chain carries TRBV11-1 and TRBJ2-7; D remains unclear. CDR1 and CDR2 from the germline V gene are SGHAT and FQDESV (reference sequence). This CDR3 is 12 amino acids long. With 4 bases removed from V and 5 bases from J, the gap between germline ends came to 9 bases. As DNA, the CDR3 is TGTGCCAGCAGCTCACGGACCCACGAGCAGTACTTC. Translation gives CASSSRTHEQYF.

Notes on this clonotype: A single base separates this from a much larger clone, so it may be a read error. The chain recombines TRBV5-6 with TRBJ1-1, with 9 bases lining up with TRBD1. CDR3 size: 16 residues. Per germline, CDR1 SGHDT and CDR2 YYEEEE. CDR3: CVSSLDRGLRNTEAFF. The CDR3 nucleotides read TGTGTCAGCAGCTTGGACAGGGGATTGAGAAACACTGAAGCTTTCTTT. The full variable domain, completed using reference TRBV5-6 and TRBJ1-1, is DAGVTQSPTHLIKTRGQQVTLRCSPKSGHDTVSWYQQALGQGPQFIFQYYEEEERQRGNFPDRFSGHQFPNYSSELNVNALLLGDSALYLCVSSLDRGLRNTEAFFGQGTRLTVV.

The chain employs TRBV4-3 and TRBJ2-5; possibly TRBD1 for D (6 bases). Per germline, CDR1 LGHNA and CDR2 YSLEER. Trimming cost V 3 bases and J 0 bases, with 8 bases left between them. The CDR3 runs 14 residues. Here the CDR3 DNA reads TGCGCCAGCAGCCAGGGGGCCTACCAAGAGACCCAGTACTTC. Residues: CASSQGAYQETQYF.

The chain carries TRBV2 and TRBJ2-7; the D gene could be TRBD1 or TRBD2 (5 bases each). The CDR3 is made up of 11 amino acids. With 6 bases removed from V and 6 bases from J, the gap between germline ends came to 9 bases. Germline values: CDR1 SNHLY, CDR2 FYNNEI. The CDR3 here is CASRGTAEQYF. DNA for the CDR3: TGTGCCAGCAGGGGGACCGCCGAGCAGTACTTC. The full variable domain, in which reference TRBV2 and TRBJ2-7 provide the parts outside the CDR3, is EPEVTQTPSHQVTQMGQEVILRCVPISNHLYFYWYRQILGQKVEFLVSFYNNEISEKSEIFDDQFSVERPDGSNFTLKIRSTKLEDSAMYFCASRGTAEQYFGPGTRLTVT.

This clonotype has more than one count but fewer than ten. The chain recombines TRBV11-2 with TRBJ2-3; 7 nucleotides match TRBD1. The CDR3 covers 16 residues. Germline CDR1 and CDR2: SGHAT and FQNNGV. With 8 bases clipped from V and 9 bases from J, the junction kept 20 bases outside the gene matches. The CDR3 DNA is TGTGCCAGCCGTGCTGGAGTGAACAGGGGATCTTTCACGCAGTATTTT. Protein: CASRAGVNRGSFTQYF.

The chain recombines TRBV29-1 with TRBJ2-7; D is perhaps TRBD1 (6 bases). This CDR3 is 13 amino acids long. Between the trimmed V and J ends, which lost 3 bases and 1 base, there was a span of 10 bases. CDR1 is SQVTM, CDR2 ANQGSEA, per germline. CDR3 DNA sequence: TGCAGCGTTGAGGTGGACAGATCCTACGAGCAGTACTTC. Translated, it gives CSVEVDRSYEQYF.

Details on this clonotype: A junction end diverges from the germline sequence, so it may reflect a read error. CDR3 bases: TGTGCCATCAATGAGTCAGGAGAGACCCAGTACTTC. This gives the protein CAINESGETQYF. The gene calls are TRBV10-3 and TRBJ2-5; D is undetermined. Germline V CDR1 and CDR2: ENHRY, SYGVKD. The CDR3 is 12 residues long.

This clonotype was seen only a few times. The gene calls are TRBV5-1 and TRBJ1-1, with unresolved D. The CDR3 has 17 amino acids. V shed 0 bases and J shed 5 bases, with 20 bases lying between them. Germline CDR1 reads SGHRS; CDR2 reads YFSETQ. DNA for the CDR3: TGCGCCAGCAGCTTGGCCCCCGGGGTGAGGGTGCAGACTGAAGCTTTCTTT. Protein: CASSLAPGVRVQTEAFF.

V usage is TRBV10-3 and J usage is TRBJ2-1; 7 bases fit TRBD2. V trimming: 1 base; J trimming: 4 bases; junction bases outside the gene matches: 10. The CDR3 is made up of 17 amino acids. CDR1 is ENHRY, CDR2 SYGVKD, per germline. The chain's CDR3 is CAISEFGLPGGYNEQFF. Written as DNA, the CDR3 is TGTGCCATCAGTGAGTTTGGACTACCGGGAGGTTACAATGAGCAGTTCTTC.

The chain uses TRBV20-1 and TRBJ2-5; 7 bases agree with TRBD1. The CDR3 consists of 13 residues. Unmatched junction bases numbered 7, after V lost 6 bases and J lost 3 bases. Germline assignment: CDR1 DFQATT and CDR2 SNEGSKA (reference sequence). CDR3 residues: CSAFRDSEETQYF. The CDR3 DNA reads as TGCAGTGCCTTCCGGGACAGCGAAGAGACCCAGTACTTC.

This clonotype appeared many times. The CDR3 region has the DNA TGTGCCAGCAGCCCCGGACAGTTTCGGGTTACCGGGGAGCTGTTTTTT. Encoded protein: CASSPGQFRVTGELFF. The rearrangement joins TRBV5-4 to TRBJ2-2; maybe TRBD1 (6 bases). Germline lookup yields CDR1 SGHNT and CDR2 YYREEE (reference sequence). The CDR3 totals 16 residues. Trimming left V 4 bases short and J 5 bases short, with 18 bases between.

This clonotype was seen many times. The chain uses TRBV20-1 and TRBJ2-7; D assignment may be TRBD1 or TRBD2 (5 bases each). The germline V gene has CDR1 DFQATT and CDR2 SNEGSKA (reference sequence). The V end lost 0 bases, the J end lost 7 bases, and 13 bases lay between the germline ends. The CDR3 length is 13 residues. The CDR3 sequence is CSARDWQGGEQYF. The CDR3 coding sequence is TGCAGTGCTAGAGATTGGCAGGGCGGGGAGCAGTACTTC.

This clonotype was seen more than once but under ten times. The chain combines TRBV7-2 with TRBJ1-1; a possible D gene is TRBD1 (5 bases). Germline CDR1 reads SGHTA; CDR2 reads FQGNSA. Between the trimmed V and J ends, which lost 5 bases and 3 bases, there was a span of 19 bases. This CDR3 spans 16 amino acids. Written as DNA, the CDR3 is TGTGCCAGCAGCCACTACTGGTCGGGGGAGGACACTGAAGCTTTCTTT. Translating gives CASSHYWSGEDTEAFF. Full variable domain (remainder filled in from reference TRBV7-2 and TRBJ1-1): GAGVSQSPSNKVTEKGKDVELRCDPISGHTALYWYRQSLGQGLEFLIYFQGNSAPDKSGLPSDRFSAERTGGSVSTLTIQRTQQEDSAVYLCASSHYWSGEDTEAFFGQGTRLTVV.

Only a few counts were recorded for this clonotype. This chain uses TRBV5-1 with TRBJ2-7, with 8 bases aligning to TRBD1. Germline lookup yields CDR1 SGHRS and CDR2 YFSETQ. V lost 4 bases to trimming and J lost 2 bases; unmatched junction nucleotides: 5. The length of the CDR3 is 14 residues. CDR3 coding DNA: TGCGCCAGCAGCCCAGGACAGGGCGCCTACGAGCAGTACTTC. Encoded protein: CASSPGQGAYEQYF.

A few counts support this clonotype. V is TRBV29-1 and J is TRBJ2-5; the D gene could be TRBD1 or TRBD2 (5 bases each). CDR1 and CDR2 from the germline V gene are SQVTM and ANQGSEA. This CDR3 is 15 amino acids long. V was trimmed by 4 bases and J by 5 bases, leaving 20 bases between them. CDR3 sequence reads: CSVAGPRVQWETQYF. CDR3 DNA sequence: TGCAGCGTTGCGGGACCCCGAGTACAGTGGGAGACCCAGTACTTC.

This chain links TRBV11-2 with TRBJ1-3; D call uncertain. V dropped 0 bases and J dropped 4 bases, with 13 bases sitting between them. The CDR3 has 16 residues. Germline-derived CDR1 and CDR2 are SGHAT and FQNNGV. The CDR3 DNA follows: TGTGCCAGCAGCTTAGATCACTTTTACCTCGGAAACACCATATATTTT. This codes for CASSLDHFYLGNTIYF.

There are a few counts of this clonotype. The chain carries TRBV5-6 and TRBJ2-1; perhaps TRBD2 as D (5 bases). This CDR3 contains 14 residues. Trimming removed 0 bases at V and 5 bases at J, with 9 bases between. In germline, CDR1 is SGHDT, CDR2 YYEEEE. The CDR3 coding sequence is TGTGCCAGCAGCTTGGCTCTAGCACACAATGAGCAGTTCTTC. Translation gives CASSLALAHNEQFF.